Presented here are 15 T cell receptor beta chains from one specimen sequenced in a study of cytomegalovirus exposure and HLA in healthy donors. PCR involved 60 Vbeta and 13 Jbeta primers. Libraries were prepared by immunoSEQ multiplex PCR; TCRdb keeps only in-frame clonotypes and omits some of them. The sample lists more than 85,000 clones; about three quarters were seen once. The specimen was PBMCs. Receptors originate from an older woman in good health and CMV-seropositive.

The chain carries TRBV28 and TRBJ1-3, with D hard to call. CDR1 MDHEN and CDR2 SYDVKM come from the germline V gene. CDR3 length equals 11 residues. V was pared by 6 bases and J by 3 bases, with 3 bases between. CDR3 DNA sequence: TGTGCCAGCAGCTATGGAAACACCATATATTTT. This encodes CASSYGNTIYF.

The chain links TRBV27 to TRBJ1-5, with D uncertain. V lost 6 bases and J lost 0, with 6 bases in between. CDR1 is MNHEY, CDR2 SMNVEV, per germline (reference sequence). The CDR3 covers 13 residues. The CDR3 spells CASRYNSNQPQHF. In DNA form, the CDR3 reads TGTGCCAGCAGATATAATAGCAATCAGCCCCAGCATTTT.

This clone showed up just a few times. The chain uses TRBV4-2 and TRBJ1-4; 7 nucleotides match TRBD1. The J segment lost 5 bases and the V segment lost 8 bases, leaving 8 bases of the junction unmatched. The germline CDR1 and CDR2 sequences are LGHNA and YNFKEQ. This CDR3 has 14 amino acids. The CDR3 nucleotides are TGTGCCAGCGGCAGACAGGGCCTGAATGAAAAACTGTTTTTT. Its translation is CASGRQGLNEKLFF.

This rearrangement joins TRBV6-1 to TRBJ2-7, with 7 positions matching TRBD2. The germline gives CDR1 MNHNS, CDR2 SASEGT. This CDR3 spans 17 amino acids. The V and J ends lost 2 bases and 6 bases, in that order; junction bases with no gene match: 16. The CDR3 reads CASSERLAAPEGREQYF. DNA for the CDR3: TGTGCCAGCAGTGAAAGGCTAGCGGCCCCTGAGGGGCGCGAGCAGTACTTC.

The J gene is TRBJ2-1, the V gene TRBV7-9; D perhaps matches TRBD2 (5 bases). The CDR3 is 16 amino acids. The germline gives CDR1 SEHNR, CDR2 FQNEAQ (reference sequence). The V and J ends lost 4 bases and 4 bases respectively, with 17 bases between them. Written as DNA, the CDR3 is TGTGCCAGCAGCTCTGGCGGCGGGCTACATTACAATGAGCAGTTCTTC. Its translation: CASSSGGGLHYNEQFF.

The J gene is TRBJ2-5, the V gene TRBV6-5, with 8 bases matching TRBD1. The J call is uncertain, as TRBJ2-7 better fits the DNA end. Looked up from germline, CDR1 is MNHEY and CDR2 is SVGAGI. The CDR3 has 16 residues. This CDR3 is CASSSHGQGWSYEQYF. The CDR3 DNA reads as TGTGCCAGCAGTTCCCATGGACAGGGTTGGTCCTACGAGCAGTACTTC.

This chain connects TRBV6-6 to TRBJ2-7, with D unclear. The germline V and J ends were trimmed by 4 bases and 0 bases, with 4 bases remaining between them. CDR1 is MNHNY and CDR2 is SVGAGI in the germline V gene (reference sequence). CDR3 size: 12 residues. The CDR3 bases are TGTGCCAGCAGTTTACACTCCTACGAGCAGTACTTC. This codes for CASSLHSYEQYF.

The CDR3 loop is CASSTLVTRAFF. The CDR3 DNA reads as TGTGCCAGCAGTACTTTAGTAACCAGGGCTTTCTTT. The chain couples TRBV7-6 to TRBJ1-1; D unresolved. This CDR3 has 12 residues. Looked up from germline, CDR1 is SGHVS and CDR2 is FNYEAQ. The germline V and J ends were trimmed by 6 bases and 11 bases, with 16 bases remaining between them.

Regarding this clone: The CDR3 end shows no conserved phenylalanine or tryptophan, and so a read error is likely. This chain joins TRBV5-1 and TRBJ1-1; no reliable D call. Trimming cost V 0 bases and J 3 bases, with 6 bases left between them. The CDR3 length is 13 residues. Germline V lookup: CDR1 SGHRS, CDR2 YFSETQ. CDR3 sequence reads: CASSLGQDTEAFI. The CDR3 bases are TGCGCCAGCAGCTTGGGGCAGGACACTGAAGCTTTCATT.

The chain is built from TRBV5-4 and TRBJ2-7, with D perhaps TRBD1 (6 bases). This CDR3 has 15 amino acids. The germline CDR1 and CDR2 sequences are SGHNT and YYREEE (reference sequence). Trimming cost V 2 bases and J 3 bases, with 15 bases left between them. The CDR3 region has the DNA TGTGCCAGCAGCTTTGGGGGCCAGACCCGCTACGAGCAGTACTTC. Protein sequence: CASSFGGQTRYEQYF.

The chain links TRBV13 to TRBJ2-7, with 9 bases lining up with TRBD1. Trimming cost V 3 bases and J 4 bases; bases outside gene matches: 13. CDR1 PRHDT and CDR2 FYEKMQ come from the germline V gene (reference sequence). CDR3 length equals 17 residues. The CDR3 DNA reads TGTGCCAGCAGCTTTATAGGGACAGGGTCTTTCGTGTACGAGCAGTACTTC. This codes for CASSFIGTGSFVYEQYF.

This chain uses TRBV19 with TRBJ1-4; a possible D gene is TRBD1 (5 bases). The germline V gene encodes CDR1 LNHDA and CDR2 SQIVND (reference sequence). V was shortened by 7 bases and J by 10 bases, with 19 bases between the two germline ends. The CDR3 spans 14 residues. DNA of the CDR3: TGTGCCAGTACTGAACAGGTGGGGTCTGGAAAACTGTTTTTT. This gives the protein CASTEQVGSGKLFF.

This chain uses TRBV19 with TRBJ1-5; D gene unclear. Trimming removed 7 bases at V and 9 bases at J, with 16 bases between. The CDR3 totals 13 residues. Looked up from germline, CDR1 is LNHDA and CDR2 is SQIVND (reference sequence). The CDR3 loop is CASTRSFSGPQHF. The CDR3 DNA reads TGTGCCAGTACTAGGTCCTTTTCGGGGCCCCAGCATTTT.

DNA of the CDR3: TGCGCCAGCAGCTTGGAGGACACTTCATATTCTGGAAACACCATATATTTT. Protein sequence: CASSLEDTSYSGNTIYF. The chain is built from TRBV5-1 and TRBJ1-3; weak D call: TRBD1 (5 bases). Per the germline V gene, CDR1 is SGHRS and CDR2 is YFSETQ. V lost 0 bases and J lost 1, with 14 bases in between. The CDR3 has 17 residues. The full variable domain, rest sourced from reference TRBV5-1 and TRBJ1-3, is KAGVTQTPRYLIKTRGQQVTLSCSPISGHRSVSWYQQTPGQGLQFLFEYFSETQRNKGNFPGRFSGRQFSNSRSEMNVSTLELGDSALYLCASSLEDTSYSGNTIYFGEGSWLTVV.

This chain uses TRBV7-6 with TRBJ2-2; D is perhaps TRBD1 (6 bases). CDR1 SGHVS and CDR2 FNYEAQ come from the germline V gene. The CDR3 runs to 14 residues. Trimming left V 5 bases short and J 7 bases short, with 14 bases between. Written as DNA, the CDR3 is TGTGCCAGCAGCCCGCAGGGGCTCGGCGGGGAGCTGTTTTTT. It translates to CASSPQGLGGELFF.